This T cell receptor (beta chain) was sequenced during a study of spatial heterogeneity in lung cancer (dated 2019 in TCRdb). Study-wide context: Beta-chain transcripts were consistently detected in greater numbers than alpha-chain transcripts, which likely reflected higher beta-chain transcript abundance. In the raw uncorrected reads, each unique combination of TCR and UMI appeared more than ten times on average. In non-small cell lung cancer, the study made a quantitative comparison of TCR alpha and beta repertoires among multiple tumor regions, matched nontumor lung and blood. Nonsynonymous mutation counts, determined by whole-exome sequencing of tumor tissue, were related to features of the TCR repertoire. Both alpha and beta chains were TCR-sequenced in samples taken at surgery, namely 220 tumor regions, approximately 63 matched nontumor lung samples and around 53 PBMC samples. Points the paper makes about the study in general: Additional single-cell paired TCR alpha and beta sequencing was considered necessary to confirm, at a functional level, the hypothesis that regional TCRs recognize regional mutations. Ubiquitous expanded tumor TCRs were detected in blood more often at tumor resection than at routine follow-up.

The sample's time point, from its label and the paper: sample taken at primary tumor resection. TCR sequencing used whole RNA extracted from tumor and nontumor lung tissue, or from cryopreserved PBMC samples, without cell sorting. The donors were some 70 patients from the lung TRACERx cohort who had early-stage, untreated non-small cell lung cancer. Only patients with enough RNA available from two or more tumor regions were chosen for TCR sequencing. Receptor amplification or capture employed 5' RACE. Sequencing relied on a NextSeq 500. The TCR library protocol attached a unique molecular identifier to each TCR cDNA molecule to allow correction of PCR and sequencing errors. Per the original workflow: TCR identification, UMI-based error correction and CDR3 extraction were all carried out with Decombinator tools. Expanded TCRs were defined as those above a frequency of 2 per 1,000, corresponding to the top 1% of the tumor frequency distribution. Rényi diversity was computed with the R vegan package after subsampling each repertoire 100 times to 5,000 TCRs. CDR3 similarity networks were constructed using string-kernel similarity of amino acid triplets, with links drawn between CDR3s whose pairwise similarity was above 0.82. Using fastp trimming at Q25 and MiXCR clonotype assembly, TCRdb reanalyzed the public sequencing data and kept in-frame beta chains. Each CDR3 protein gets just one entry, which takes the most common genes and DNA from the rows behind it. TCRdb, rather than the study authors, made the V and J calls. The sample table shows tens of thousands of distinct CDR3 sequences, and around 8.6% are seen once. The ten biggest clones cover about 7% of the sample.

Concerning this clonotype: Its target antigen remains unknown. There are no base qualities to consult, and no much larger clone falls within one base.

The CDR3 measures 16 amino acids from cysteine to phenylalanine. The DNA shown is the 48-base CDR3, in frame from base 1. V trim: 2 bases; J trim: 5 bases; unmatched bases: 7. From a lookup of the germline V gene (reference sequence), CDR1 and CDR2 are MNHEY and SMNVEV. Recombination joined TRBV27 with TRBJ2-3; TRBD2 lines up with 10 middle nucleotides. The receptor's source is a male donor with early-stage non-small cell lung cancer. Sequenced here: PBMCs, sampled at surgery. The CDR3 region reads CASSLISGGAVDTQYF. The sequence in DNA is TGTGCCAGCAGTTTAATAAGCGGGGGGGCTGTAGATACGCAGTATTTT.